Detailed here is one TCR beta chain. Its recognized antigen is unknown. No clone much larger than this one lies a single base away; base qualities are absent. Collaborating institutions collected whole blood in K2EDTA tubes following their own protocols. For TCRbeta analysis, collaborators shipped samples as frozen whole blood, isolated PBMCs, or DNA extracted from either of those sample types. From V the trimming removes 5 bases and from J it removes 8 bases, while the gene matches leave 12 bases of the junction unaccounted for. CDR3 length: 14 amino acids, cysteine to phenylalanine. The CDR3 DNA has 42 bases and is translated from base 1. CDR1 and CDR2, per the germline V gene, are SQVTM and ANQGSEA. TCRbeta CDR3 regions were amplified from genomic DNA using the immunoSEQ Assay, a bias-controlled multiplex PCR. The study's processing was this. Nucleated cell counts per sample were estimated from amplification of reference gene primers within the assay. Sequence reads were collapsed and filtered to measure the absolute abundance of every unique TCRbeta CDR3 rearrangement. Productive Simpson clonality was computed per sample as the square root of Simpson's diversity index over productive rearrangements. TCRdb holds this immuneACCESS table with in-frame rearrangements only. Some clones are missing; in checked studies, unresolved V genes explain under half, and the rest has no known cause. V, J and clone size are those of that table, while D and trimming were read from the DNA. The sample profile shows roughly 150,000 clones; approximately 86% of them were found once. Approximately 2.3% of the sample lies in the top ten.

These data are taken from a study of blood T cell repertoires in COVID-19 (dated by TCRdb to 2018 to 2020). As for the study more broadly: Samples covering the acute and convalescent phases of COVID-19 were provided by collaborators in the United States, Italy and Spain. Nearly every sample came with metadata listing a de-identified subject ID, COVID-19 status, age in years and sex. Samples were obtained from the ongoing ImmuneRACE study (first 160 participants) and from 1,200 or so subjects provided by 6 global collaborators. The material from the prospective study consisted of cDNA or gDNA derived from T cells, B-cell-depleted T cells, or PBMCs. Deeply sampled blood TCRbeta repertoires from subjects exposed to, actively infected with, or recovered from COVID-19 were included in the dataset. Where HLA class I and class II types were available, the types were taken from metadata supplied by the sample provider, not from assay-based typing. A freely available public database, intended as a resource for researchers studying the immune response to SARS-CoV-2, is where the repertoires were released. The research as a whole found: Clinical and demographic metadata were provided uncurated, with the amount varying by source and participant.

This receptor was obtained from a woman aged 70-85 years with acute or convalescent COVID-19. Sequences were obtained from peripheral blood. This sequence uses TRBV29-1 and TRBJ2-1, and 7 junction bases match TRBD2. In nucleotide form, the sequence is TGCAGCGTTAAGAATGGTCTAGCGGTAGATGAGCAGTTCTTC. It encodes CSVKNGLAVDEQFF.